These 23 T cell receptor beta chains came from one sample sequenced in a study of post-analysis software for immune sequencing data. Broader study findings: In patients, TRBV5-6, TRBV5-1 and TRBV20-1 belonged to five TRBV segments found more frequently than in controls.

The TCR beta cDNA libraries carried unique molecular identifiers. TCRdb analysed the PCR reads with MiXCR anew, one entry per CDR3 protein. This sample has more than 500,000 distinct CDR3 sequences; about a third occur once, and the top ten carry approximately 5.4%. These receptors lack a known antigen. The sequencing input was blood. The receptor set was obtained from a girl aged 2-17 years with multiple sclerosis.

Concerning this clonotype itself: Likely a read error: the CDR3 ends without its conserved phenylalanine or tryptophan. The rearrangement links TRBV4-1 to TRBJ2-3; D gene ambiguous. The germline CDR1 and CDR2 sequences are MGHRA and YSYEKL. V lost 3 bases and J lost 2, with 3 bases in between. This CDR3 region has 12 residues. CDR3 protein: CASSHPTDTQYV. The CDR3 region has the DNA TGCGCCAGCAGCCATCCCACAGATACGCAGTATGTT.

The V call is TRBV5-5, the J call TRBJ2-4; 11 bases align to TRBD1. Near its end, the DNA agrees better with TRBJ2-7, so the J call may be wrong. Germline V gives CDR1 SGHKS, CDR2 YYEKEE (reference sequence). The CDR3 runs to 16 residues. The CDR3, as DNA: TGTGCCAGCAGCGACGGGACAGGGGGGGTGACCTACGAGCAGTACTTC. As protein: CASSDGTGGVTYEQYF.

This clonotype occurred a few times. CDR3 loop: CASSRYGLDGELFF. CDR3 nucleotides: TGTGCCAGCAGCCGTTATGGTCTAGACGGGGAGCTGTTTTTT. V gene TRBV5-4 combines with J gene TRBJ2-2; unclear D gene. Trimming stripped 4 bases from V and 7 bases from J, with 14 bases between. CDR3 length equals 14 residues. Per germline, CDR1 SGHNT and CDR2 YYREEE (reference sequence).

This rearrangement joins TRBV5-6 to TRBJ2-6, with D uncertain. From germline, CDR1 is SGHDT and CDR2 YYEEEE. The CDR3 contains 15 residues. The V end lost 2 bases, the J end lost 2 bases, and 8 bases lay between the germline ends. The CDR3 loop reads CASSFFFAGANVLTF. CDR3 DNA sequence: TGTGCCAGCAGCTTTTTCTTCGCTGGGGCCAACGTCCTGACTTTC. The full variable domain, completed using reference TRBV5-6 and TRBJ2-6, is DAGVTQSPTHLIKTRGQQVTLRCSPKSGHDTVSWYQQALGQGPQFIFQYYEEEERQRGNFPDRFSGHQFPNYSSELNVNALLLGDSALYLCASSFFFAGANVLTFGAGSRLTVL.

This clonotype was counted only a few times. The rearrangement links TRBV7-6 to TRBJ2-5; D is unclear. Germline V gene data show CDR1 as SGHVS and CDR2 as FNYEAQ. This CDR3 region has 14 residues. V lost 5 bases, J lost 0 bases, and 10 bases lay in between. The CDR3 protein is CASSQTRDQETQYF. The CDR3 nucleotides read TGTGCCAGCAGCCAGACCCGGGACCAAGAGACCCAGTACTTC.

This clonotype was counted only a few times. The chain has TRBV19 and TRBJ2-1; TRBD1 agrees at 8 bases. The CDR3 loop spans 13 amino acids. The V gene end was trimmed by 4 bases and the J gene end by 7 bases; junction bases not matched to a gene: 3. Germline V gives CDR1 LNHDA, CDR2 SQIVND (reference sequence). The CDR3: CASSRTGPNEQFF. For the CDR3, the DNA is TGTGCCAGTAGTAGGACAGGGCCTAATGAGCAGTTCTTC.

This chain connects TRBV20-1 to TRBJ2-3; 7 bases agree with TRBD2. The trim removed 3 bases at V and 4 bases at J, leaving 4 bases unmatched. CDR1 and CDR2 (germline): DFQATT, SNEGSKA (reference sequence). The CDR3 sequence is 13 residues long. CDR3 in amino acids: CSASGLGADTQYF. The CDR3 coding sequence is TGCAGTGCTAGCGGACTAGGGGCAGATACGCAGTATTTT.

This chain connects TRBV7-9 to TRBJ2-1; D gene ambiguous. The CDR3 runs to 15 residues. The germline V and J ends were trimmed by 6 bases and 7 bases, with 19 bases remaining between them. Germline values: CDR1 SEHNR, CDR2 FQNEAQ (reference sequence). Here the CDR3 reads CASSSGVQLPNEQFF. The CDR3 coding sequence is TGTGCCAGCAGTTCAGGAGTACAGCTCCCGAATGAGCAGTTCTTC.

The sample holds a few counts of this clonotype. The chain links TRBV20-1 to TRBJ2-1, with 7 bases aligning to TRBD1. The ends lost 2 bases at V and 9 bases at J; junction bases unmatched: 7. CDR1 and CDR2 (germline): DFQATT, SNEGSKA (reference sequence). The CDR3 length is 13 residues. DNA of the CDR3: TGCAGTGCTAGAAGGACAGGCCGCGGTGAGCAGTTCTTC. Protein: CSARRTGRGEQFF.

The CDR3 here is CASRGDAPSESTEAFF. DNA of the CDR3: TGTGCCAGCCGCGGGGACGCCCCCTCGGAGAGCACTGAAGCTTTCTTT. This chain joins TRBV12-3 or TRBV12-4 and TRBJ1-1; D is possibly TRBD1 (5 bases). The CDR3 is made up of 16 amino acids. Trimming took 8 bases from V and 4 from J, leaving 23 bases between them.

This clonotype was observed a few times. V and J are TRBV18 and TRBJ1-1; D may be TRBD1 (6 bases). Trimming cost V 4 bases and J 0 bases, with 12 bases left between them. In germline, CDR1 is KGHSH, CDR2 LQKENI. The CDR3 covers 15 residues. The CDR3 sequence: CASSQHGGVNTEAFF. The CDR3 DNA reads TGTGCCAGCTCACAACATGGGGGCGTGAACACTGAAGCTTTCTTT.

The J gene is TRBJ2-3, the V gene TRBV11-2; D is possibly TRBD2 (5 bases). Trimming pared 11 bases from V and 3 bases from J, leaving 9 bases between. CDR1 and CDR2 (germline): SGHAT, FQNNGV. The CDR3 runs to 11 residues. CDR3 DNA: TGTGCCTGGAGGCAGACAGATACGCAGTATTTT. As protein: CAWRQTDTQYF. Looking up the rest from reference TRBV11-2 and TRBJ2-3 gives the full variable domain: EAGVAQSPRYKIIEKRQSVAFWCNPISGHATLYWYQQILGQGPKLLIQFQNNGVVDDSQLPKDRFSAERLKGVDSTLKIQPAKLEDSAVYLCAWRQTDTQYFGPGTRLTVL.

This clonotype was picked up a small number of times. J is TRBJ2-7 and V is TRBV10-3; D remains ambiguous. The CDR3 has 13 amino acids. The V gene lost 2 bases and the J gene lost 2 bases, with 7 bases spanning the gap. CDR1 and CDR2 (germline): ENHRY, SYGVKD. The CDR3 DNA follows: TGTGCCATCAGTGAGGACGCCGCCTACGAGCAGTACTTC. It specifies CAISEDAAYEQYF.

This clonotype was recorded a few times. The CDR3 DNA is TGTGCCAGCACTCAGGGGGTCGGAACTGAAGCTTTCTTT. Protein: CASTQGVGTEAFF. J is TRBJ1-1 and V is TRBV7-3; TRBD1 matches at 7 bases. V shed 7 bases and J 5 bases; nucleotides not matched to a gene: 7. Per the germline V gene, CDR1 is SGHTA and CDR2 is FQGTGA. The CDR3 length is 13 residues. Filled out from reference TRBV7-3 and TRBJ1-1, the complete variable domain reads GAGVSQTPSNKVTEKGKYVELRCDPISGHTALYWYRQSLGQGPEFLIYFQGTGAADDSGLPNDRFFAVRPEGSVSTLKIQRTERGDSAVYLCASTQGVGTEAFFGQGTRLTVV.

This clonotype was detected a few times. The gene calls are TRBV6-6 and TRBJ2-5; 7 bases line up with TRBD1. Trimming cost V 0 bases and J 1 base; bases outside gene matches: 5. This CDR3 contains 16 residues. Germline V gene sequence: CDR1 MNHNY, CDR2 SVGAGI (reference sequence). CDR3 in amino acids: CASSYSLTGAQETQYF. CDR3 DNA: TGTGCCAGCAGTTACTCGCTAACAGGGGCCCAAGAGACCCAGTACTTC.

The CDR3 loop reads CASSLLGTGNEKLFF. The DNA for the CDR3 is TGTGCCAGCAGCCTACTGGGGACAGGTAATGAAAAACTGTTTTTT. The genes are TRBV7-6 and TRBJ1-4, with 8 bases aligning to TRBD1. V trimming: 5 bases; J trimming: 4 bases; junction bases outside the gene matches: 6. The CDR3 loop spans 15 amino acids. CDR1 SGHVS and CDR2 FNYEAQ come from the germline V gene.

In its sample, this clonotype was seen a few times. This chain uses TRBV20-1 with TRBJ1-2, with 7 bases matching TRBD1. V lost 4 bases, J lost 8 bases, and 13 bases stayed unmatched. This CDR3 has 14 residues. Germline CDR1 reads DFQATT; CDR2 reads SNEGSKA (reference sequence). CDR3 loop: CSATEYRGSGGYTF. CDR3 nucleotide sequence: TGCAGTGCTACGGAATACAGGGGTTCGGGGGGCTACACCTTC.

This clonotype was found many times. The chain joins TRBV29-1 to TRBJ2-5; D may be TRBD1 or TRBD2 (5 bases each). Germline CDR1 and CDR2: SQVTM and ANQGSEA. This CDR3 comprises 12 residues. V gave up 4 bases and J gave up 5 bases, with 11 bases separating them. The CDR3 DNA reads TGCAGCGTTGGGGGGAGATTGGAGACCCAGTACTTC. Protein: CSVGGRLETQYF.

V and J are TRBV29-1 and TRBJ2-3, with 8 nucleotides matching TRBD2. The CDR3 length is 12 residues. The trim removed 3 bases at V and 9 bases at J, leaving 5 bases unmatched. Germline CDR1 reads SQVTM; CDR2 reads ANQGSEA. The CDR3 here is CSVDGAGDTQYF. CDR3 in DNA: TGCAGCGTTGATGGAGCGGGGGACACGCAGTATTTT.

J is TRBJ1-5 and V is TRBV29-1, with 7 nucleotides matching TRBD1. Trimming cost V 6 bases and J 0 bases; bases outside gene matches: 5. The CDR3 covers 14 residues. CDR1 and CDR2 from the germline V gene are SQVTM and ANQGSEA. CDR3 residues: CSVGGQRSNQPQHF. The CDR3, as DNA: TGCAGCGTCGGGGGACAGCGTAGCAATCAGCCCCAGCATTTT.

The chain employs TRBV20-1 and TRBJ1-6; a possible D gene is TRBD1 (5 bases). Germline CDR1 is DFQATT and CDR2 is SNEGSKA (reference sequence). The CDR3 sequence is 14 residues long. Trimming stripped 2 bases from V and 9 bases from J, with 14 bases between. CDR3 DNA sequence: TGCAGTGCTAGATCCTTGCAGGGTATTTCACCCCTCCACTTT. This translates into CSARSLQGISPLHF.

This clonotype was seen a handful of times. The rearrangement uses TRBV20-1 and TRBJ1-4; no firm D call. The CDR3 has 15 residues. Germline V lookup: CDR1 DFQATT, CDR2 SNEGSKA (reference sequence). Trimming took 7 bases from V and 2 from J, leaving 17 bases between them. This chain's CDR3 is CSGTNRGGTNEKLFF. CDR3 DNA sequence: TGCAGTGGAACCAACCGGGGAGGGACTAATGAAAAACTGTTTTTT.

This clonotype appeared a few times. V usage is TRBV20-1 and J usage is TRBJ1-5; 7 nucleotides line up with TRBD1. J lost 7 bases, V lost 6 bases, and 6 bases had no gene match. The CDR3 spans 12 residues. Per germline, CDR1 DFQATT and CDR2 SNEGSKA (reference sequence). CDR3 nucleotide sequence: TGCAGTGCCGAGGGGGCAGGGCAGCCCCAGCATTTT. Encoded protein: CSAEGAGQPQHF.